This T cell receptor (beta chain) came from a study of cytomegalovirus exposure and HLA in healthy donors. All donors participated as healthy donors of bone marrow. Donors likely had unrecorded immune exposures despite being nominally healthy when sampled. Details on this clone: Its matching antigen is unknown.

This CDR3 comprises 16 residues. After removal of 6 bases from V and 5 bases from J, the junction contained 12 bases not matched to a gene. Germline CDR1 reads SEHNR; CDR2 reads FQNEAQ (reference sequence). PCR used 60 Vbeta primers and 13 Jbeta primers. Generated by immunoSEQ multiplex PCR, the TCRdb table keeps only in-frame clones and is missing some. The sample consists of 150,000 to 200,000 clones, roughly four fifths of them appearing once. The study's findings and limits: A list of roughly 160 TCR beta chains associated with cytomegalovirus was given. Previous analysis showed most TCR beta V segments were productive about 87% or about 30% of the time.

Sequences were obtained from PBMCs. V usage is TRBV7-9 and J usage is TRBJ2-1, with 8 bases identical to TRBD2. The clonotype was recovered from a man aged 50 to 59 in good health and CMV-seropositive. For the CDR3, the DNA is TGTGCCAGCAGGCGCCAGAGCGGGAGAAGCGACAATGAGCAGTTCTTC. It yields the protein CASRRQSGRSDNEQFF.